This entry lists 17 T cell receptor beta chains sequenced from one sample in a study of blood T cells in healthy people across ages. A sample-barcoded 5' primer and a J-beta primer mix were used in a second PCR of roughly 7 to 11 cycles. MiXCR was run by TCRdb on the 5' RACE reads, yielding one entry per CDR3 protein. Here the sample spans 800,000 to 950,000 distinct CDR3 sequences, almost 30% being singletons. A further study also used this sample, focusing on T cells of mothers and their children.

Sequencing was carried out using blood. These receptors were collected from a middle-aged woman in good health.

The chain joins TRBV20-1 to TRBJ1-1, with unresolved D. This CDR3 spans 13 amino acids. Germline V gives CDR1 DFQATT, CDR2 SNEGSKA (reference sequence). CDR3 in DNA: TGCAGCCCGGGTGGAGGGATGAACACTGAAGCTTTCTTT. Encoded protein: CSPGGGMNTEAFF.

This clonotype showed up just a few times. This chain uses TRBV6-6 with TRBJ2-2, with D perhaps matching TRBD1 (6 bases). This CDR3 has 16 amino acids. CDR1 MNHNY and CDR2 SVGAGI come from the germline V gene (reference sequence). Trimming took off 6 bases at V and 1 base at J, with 15 bases between the two ends. The CDR3 is CASRGTRTLNTGELFF. CDR3 nucleotide sequence: TGTGCCAGCAGGGGGACACGAACCTTGAACACCGGGGAGCTGTTTTTT.

This clonotype appeared many times. The chain joins TRBV7-2 to TRBJ2-2; tentatively, D is TRBD1 (5 bases). Germline CDR1 SGHTA, CDR2 FQGNSA. Trimming took 1 base from V and 5 from J, leaving 14 bases between them. CDR3 length equals 16 residues. CDR3 residues: CASSLVGQPITGELFF. DNA for the CDR3: TGTGCCAGCAGCTTAGTCGGACAACCAATAACCGGGGAGCTGTTTTTT.

On this clonotype itself: A much larger clone lies one base from this, so it may be a read error. This is likely a read error, given that the CDR3 carries no conserved phenylalanine or tryptophan at its end. This chain connects TRBV27 to TRBJ2-1, with a tentative D call TRBD2 (6 bases). Deletions cut 1 base from V and 6 bases from J, with 10 bases between. Germline V gene data show CDR1 as MNHEY and CDR2 as SMNVEV (reference sequence). The CDR3 length is 14 residues. Here the CDR3 reads CASSLLRGRNEQFL. The DNA for the CDR3 is TGTGCCAGCAGTTTATTGCGGGGCCGCAATGAGCAGTTCCTC.

J is TRBJ1-2 and V is TRBV12-5; no clear D. The germline V and J ends were trimmed by 2 bases and 2 bases, with 9 bases remaining between them. This CDR3 spans 14 amino acids. Germline V gives CDR1 LGHNT, CDR2 FRNRAP. The CDR3 spells CASGLSYNNYGYTF. The CDR3 coding sequence is TGTGCTAGTGGTTTGAGTTACAACAACTATGGCTACACCTTC.

Only a few counts were recorded for this clonotype. The genes are TRBV28 and TRBJ2-1; D not certain. Looked up from germline, CDR1 is MDHEN and CDR2 is SYDVKM. V was pared by 3 bases and J by 10 bases, with 10 bases between. This CDR3 spans 12 amino acids. The CDR3 DNA reads as TGTGCCAGCAGTTTGGGCTCCTACGAGCAGTTCTTC. Its protein product is CASSLGSYEQFF.

The chain couples TRBV7-2 to TRBJ2-5; 7 bases map to TRBD1. This CDR3 has 17 amino acids. J gave up 7 bases and V 2 bases, and 16 bases lay outside the gene matches. The V gene's germline CDR1 is SGHTA and CDR2 FQGNSA. The DNA for the CDR3 is TGTGCCAGCAGCTTAAGTTTAGGGGGCAGGGATAGGGGGACCCAGTACTTC. Its translation: CASSLSLGGRDRGTQYF.

Regarding this clonotype: The CDR3 ends on some other residue instead of the conserved phenylalanine or tryptophan, so this is likely a read error. The V and J genes are TRBV2 and TRBJ2-1; 9 bases fit TRBD1. The CDR3 is 13 amino acids. Germline V gene sequence: CDR1 SNHLY, CDR2 FYNNEI. After removal of 6 bases from V and 9 bases from J, the junction contained 6 bases not matched to a gene. In DNA, the CDR3 is TGTGCCAGCAGGGGACAGGGTGTCGGTGAGCAGTTCGTC. It is translated as CASRGQGVGEQFV.

This clonotype was detected ten times or more. The chain recombines TRBV29-1 with TRBJ1-2, with 8 bases identical to TRBD1. After removal of 4 bases from V and 8 bases from J, the junction contained 6 bases not matched to a gene. The CDR3 has 12 amino acids. Looked up from germline, CDR1 is SQVTM and CDR2 is ANQGSEA. The CDR3 nucleotides are TGCAGCGTTGCGGACAGGGTTGGGGGCTACACCTTC. Encoded protein: CSVADRVGGYTF.

In its sample, this clonotype was seen a few times. Mismatch with germline at one junction end may stem from a read error. This sequence joins TRBV15 and TRBJ1-1; D is ambiguous. The V gene's germline CDR1 is LNHNV and CDR2 YYDKDF (reference sequence). This CDR3 comprises 13 residues. The CDR3 spells CATSRATTTEAFF. The CDR3 DNA follows: TGTGCCACCAGCAGAGCGACAACCACTGAGGCTTTCTTT.

Comments on this clonotype: A read error may be the cause here, since a much bigger clone is one base away. This chain links TRBV5-1 with TRBJ2-5, with TRBD2 matching over 9 bases. Germline V gene lookup returns CDR1 SGHRS and CDR2 YFSETQ. The CDR3 sequence is 15 residues long. Germline trimming cut 5 bases from V and 11 bases from J; bases unmatched to any gene: 16. The CDR3 protein is CASRIGTSNYNEQYF. The CDR3 coding sequence is TGCGCCAGCAGGATAGGGACTAGCAATTACAATGAGCAGTACTTC. The entire variable domain, with the rest obtained from reference TRBV5-1 and TRBJ2-5, is as follows: KAGVTQTPRYLIKTRGQQVTLSCSPISGHRSVSWYQQTPGQGLQFLFEYFSETQRNKGNFPGRFSGRQFSNSRSEMNVSTLELGDSALYLCASRIGTSNYNEQYFGPGTRLLVL.

The sample holds a few counts of this clonotype. A much larger clone differs from this one at a single base, so this may be a read error. The chain is built from TRBV7-2 and TRBJ2-7; 10 bases are a match to TRBD2. The DNA end is a closer match to TRBJ2-5, so the J assignment may be wrong. CDR1 SGHTA and CDR2 FQGNSA come from the germline V gene. The CDR3 has 17 residues. As DNA, the CDR3 is TGTGCCAGCTCCCCTGGGTCACTAGCGGGGTCCTGGGAGACCCAGTACTTC. It translates to CASSPGSLAGSWETQYF.

In this sample, this clonotype turned up a few times. The genes are TRBV11-2 and TRBJ2-7; 10 nucleotides align to TRBD1. This CDR3 contains 14 residues. Germline V gives CDR1 SGHAT, CDR2 FQNNGV. Unmatched junction bases numbered 5, after V lost 5 bases and J lost 4 bases. The CDR3 sequence: CASSIGQGEYEQYF. The CDR3 DNA is TGTGCCAGCAGCATCGGACAGGGGGAGTACGAGCAGTACTTC. The full variable domain, rest sourced from reference TRBV11-2 and TRBJ2-7, is EAGVAQSPRYKIIEKRQSVAFWCNPISGHATLYWYQQILGQGPKLLIQFQNNGVVDDSQLPKDRFSAERLKGVDSTLKIQPAKLEDSAVYLCASSIGQGEYEQYFGPGTRLTVT.

This clonotype was seen more than once but under ten times. The junction does not match germline at one end; this may be a read error. The rearrangement links TRBV27 to TRBJ1-2; 7 nucleotides line up with TRBD1. The CDR3 covers 18 residues. The germline V gene has CDR1 MNHEY and CDR2 SMNVEV (reference sequence). CDR3 in DNA: TGTACCAGCAGTCATACGTTAGCCTTAGACAGGGACCCGTATGGCTACACCTTC. Translating gives CTSSHTLALDRDPYGYTF.

This clonotype was seen many times. The rearrangement uses TRBV29-1 and TRBJ2-3; D may be TRBD1 or TRBD2 (5 bases each). Germline V gives CDR1 SQVTM, CDR2 ANQGSEA. There are 15 residues in the CDR3. V shed 1 base and J shed 0 bases, with 11 bases lying between them. This CDR3 is CSVEVGDPSTDTQYF. CDR3 DNA: TGCAGCGTTGAAGTGGGGGACCCTAGCACAGATACGCAGTATTTT.

V usage is TRBV6-2 or TRBV6-3 and J usage is TRBJ2-7; D might be TRBD1 (5 bases). The CDR3 loop spans 13 amino acids. The V gene lost 2 bases and the J gene lost 4 bases, with 9 bases spanning the gap. Germline V lookup: CDR1 MNHEY, CDR2 SVGEGT. The CDR3 region is CASSYGRQYEQYF. CDR3 coding DNA: TGTGCCAGCAGTTACGGTCGACAGTACGAGCAGTACTTC.

The chain links TRBV9 to TRBJ1-1; possibly TRBD1 for D (5 bases). V was cut by 3 bases and J by 3 bases, with 18 bases left in between. Germline values: CDR1 SGDLS, CDR2 YYNGEE. CDR3 size: 16 residues. In DNA form, the CDR3 reads TGTGCCAGCAGCGCTTCCAGGGACGGGGGGTACACTGAAGCTTTCTTT. This codes for CASSASRDGGYTEAFF.